This T cell receptor beta chain was identified in a study of metastatic and nonmetastatic thyroid tumors. TCRdb re-analyzed the PCR reads through MiXCR. Here the sample spans around 16,000 clones, 27% being singletons. Patients were all untreated before their thyroid surgery. This sequence originates from a female donor with papillary thyroid cancer or a benign thyroid nodule (not recorded which). Some clones in this sample may be carry-over from other donors' samples. The sample comprised adjacent normal tissue.

CDR3: CASSFVAGGFTDTQYF. DNA of the CDR3: TGTGCCAGCAGCTTCGTAGCGGGGGGGTTCACAGATACGCAGTATTTT. The chain recombines TRBV5-6 with TRBJ2-3, with 11 nucleotides matching TRBD2. J lost 2 bases, V lost 2 bases, and 4 bases had no gene match. This CDR3 spans 16 amino acids. Germline V gene lookup returns CDR1 SGHDT and CDR2 YYEEEE.